This TCR beta chain is from a study of technical replicates of blood from a handful of donors. This clone is a singleton in its sample. The CDR3 consists of 14 residues. Germline V gene data show CDR1 as MNHNY and CDR2 as SVGAGI (reference sequence). Trimming removed 5 bases at V and 0 bases at J, with 11 bases between. Sequenced by immunoSEQ multiplex PCR; TCRdb stores in-frame clones only, minus some. The repertoire holds 11,000 to 15,000 clones, with approximately 80% as singletons. The sample consisted of PBMCs. The source of this sequence is a human donor in good health. V usage is TRBV6-6 and J usage is TRBJ2-7; possibly TRBD2 for D (5 bases). The CDR3: CASSTDGVSYEQYF. In DNA, the CDR3 is TGTGCCAGCAGTACGGACGGGGTCTCCTACGAGCAGTACTTC.